This T cell receptor (beta chain) originates from a study of cytotoxic CD8 clonotypes in ibrutinib-treated CLL. Study-wide background: Of the patients, about a dozen were relapsed/refractory, over 14 treatment-naive and fewer than 18 IGHV unmutated. Following treatment for a median about 12 months, range 6 to 36, response samples were then taken. Whole-study findings and limits: Exceeding age-matched healthy donors, baseline clonality also tracked the counts of circulating CD8+ T cells.

Profiled with immunoSEQ multiplex PCR; TCRdb holds only in-frame clones, not every one. There are about 27,000 clones in the sample; 85% occur only once, and around 8.5% lies in the top ten. Extraction of around 2 micrograms of genomic DNA from cryopreserved PBMCs supplied material for TCR beta libraries. Of note for this clone: Its specificity is unknown.

This sequence was found in a human donor with chronic lymphocytic leukemia. The material sequenced was PBMCs, taken after 24 months of ibrutinib treatment.

The CDR3 protein is CASSLARANEQFF. The CDR3 DNA is TGCGCCAGCAGCTTGGCCAGGGCCAATGAGCAGTTCTTC. The chain couples TRBV5-1 to TRBJ2-1, with TRBD1 as a possible D gene (5 bases). This CDR3 region has 13 residues. V lost 0 bases, J lost 6 bases, and 7 bases lay in between. Per germline, CDR1 SGHRS and CDR2 YFSETQ.